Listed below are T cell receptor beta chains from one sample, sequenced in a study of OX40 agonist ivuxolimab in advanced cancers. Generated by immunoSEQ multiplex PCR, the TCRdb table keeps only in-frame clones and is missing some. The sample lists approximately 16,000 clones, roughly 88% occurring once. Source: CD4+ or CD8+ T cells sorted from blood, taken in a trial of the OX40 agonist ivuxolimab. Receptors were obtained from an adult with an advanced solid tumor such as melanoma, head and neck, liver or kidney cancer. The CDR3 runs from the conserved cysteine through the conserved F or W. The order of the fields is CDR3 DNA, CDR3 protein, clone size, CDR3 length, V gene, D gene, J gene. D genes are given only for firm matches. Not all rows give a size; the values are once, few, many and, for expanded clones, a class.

CDR3 DNA: TGTGCCTGGAAGTTTTACGGGCGAGATATGAACACTGAAGCTTTCTTT
CDR3 protein: CAWKFYGRDMNTEAFF
clone size: .
CDR3 length: 16
V gene: TRBV30
D gene: .
J gene: TRBJ1-1

CDR3 DNA: TGTGCCAGCAGCTTAGGGCGGTTCGGACTAGCGAGGGATGAGCAGTTCTTC
CDR3 protein: CASSLGRFGLARDEQFF
clone size: .
CDR3 length: 17
V gene: TRBV7-9
D gene: TRBD2
J gene: TRBJ2-1

CDR3 DNA: TGTGCCAGCAGTTTCTCCACTAGCGGGGAATACAATGAGCAGTTCTTC
CDR3 protein: CASSFSTSGEYNEQFF
clone size: .
CDR3 length: 16
V gene: TRBV2
D gene: TRBD2
J gene: TRBJ2-1

CDR3 DNA: TGTGCCAGCAGCGTAGCCCGGGACAGGACGAACTATGGCTACACCTTC
CDR3 protein: CASSVARDRTNYGYTF
clone size: once
CDR3 length: 16
V gene: TRBV9
D gene: TRBD1
J gene: TRBJ1-2

CDR3 DNA: TGTGCCAGCAGTTACTCGCCTAGGACCCTCGGGAATGAGCAGTTCTTC
CDR3 protein: CASSYSPRTLGNEQFF
clone size: medium-sized
CDR3 length: 16
V gene: TRBV6-5
D gene: .
J gene: TRBJ2-1

CDR3 DNA: TGTGCCAGCGGCACTCGACGACAGATATTCAATCAGCCCCAGCATTTT
CDR3 protein: CASGTRRQIFNQPQHF
clone size: once
CDR3 length: 16
V gene: TRBV28
D gene: .
J gene: TRBJ1-5

CDR3 DNA: TGTGCCAGCAGCCGAAACCTTCACCCCCTTCCCTACGAGCAGTACTTC
CDR3 protein: CASSRNLHPLPYEQYF
clone size: .
CDR3 length: 16
V gene: TRBV27
D gene: .
J gene: TRBJ2-7

CDR3 DNA: TGTGCCAGCAGTCGTCCAACTAGCGGGAGCGCCCAAGAGACCCAGTACTTC
CDR3 protein: CASSRPTSGSAQETQYF
clone size: .
CDR3 length: 17
V gene: TRBV28
D gene: TRBD2
J gene: TRBJ2-5

CDR3 DNA: TGTGCCAGCAGTTATTTGTTCGTCACTGAAGCTTTCTTT
CDR3 protein: CASSYLFVTEAFF
clone size: .
CDR3 length: 13
V gene: TRBV28
D gene: .
J gene: TRBJ1-1

CDR3 DNA: TGTGCCAGTACCCCCCGCCGGCTAGATCGGTTACCAGATACGCAGTATTTT
CDR3 protein: CASTPRRLDRLPDTQYF
clone size: .
CDR3 length: 17
V gene: TRBV19
D gene: .
J gene: TRBJ2-3

CDR3 DNA: TGTGCCAGCAGGCGTCTGGGCGACCGCAGGTACGAGCAGTACTTC
CDR3 protein: CASRRLGDRRYEQYF
clone size: .
CDR3 length: 15
V gene: TRBV2
D gene: .
J gene: TRBJ2-7

CDR3 DNA: TGTGCCAGTAGTCCAACAACTTCTGGAGAGCAGTACTTC
CDR3 protein: CASSPTTSGEQYF
clone size: .
CDR3 length: 13
V gene: TRBV19
D gene: .
J gene: TRBJ2-7

CDR3 DNA: TGTGCCAGCAGTTTATCGGTTGTCCGGGCTAGCGGGACCCCAGATACGCAGTATTTT
CDR3 protein: CASSLSVVRASGTPDTQYF
clone size: .
CDR3 length: 19
V gene: TRBV27
D gene: TRBD2
J gene: TRBJ2-3

CDR3 DNA: TGTGCCAGCAGCTCTGGGACTAGCGGATGGGATGAGCAGTTCTTC
CDR3 protein: CASSSGTSGWDEQFF
clone size: .
CDR3 length: 15
V gene: TRBV5-8
D gene: TRBD2
J gene: TRBJ2-1

CDR3 DNA: TGTGCCACCAGCAGAGAAAAACTCAGCACAGATACGCAGTATTTT
CDR3 protein: CATSREKLSTDTQYF
clone size: .
CDR3 length: 15
V gene: TRBV15
D gene: .
J gene: TRBJ2-3

CDR3 DNA: TGTGCCAGCAGCCGCAGGGGGGGGGCACCGGAGCAGTACTTC
CDR3 protein: CASSRRGGAPEQYF
clone size: medium-sized
CDR3 length: 14
V gene: TRBV11-3
D gene: .
J gene: TRBJ2-7

CDR3 DNA: TGTGCCAGCAGTGGTAGGGACAGAGTGGACGAGCAGTACTTC
CDR3 protein: CASSGRDRVDEQYF
clone size: .
CDR3 length: 14
V gene: TRBV25-1
D gene: TRBD1
J gene: TRBJ2-7

CDR3 DNA: TGTGCCAGCAGCCAAAGGGGAGGGATCGAGCAGTACTTC
CDR3 protein: CASSQRGGIEQYF
clone size: .
CDR3 length: 13
V gene: TRBV4-2
D gene: TRBD2
J gene: TRBJ2-7

CDR3 DNA: TGTGCCAGCAGCCAAGATCAGGGCGCGATCAATGGCTACACCTTC
CDR3 protein: CASSQDQGAINGYTF
clone size: .
CDR3 length: 15
V gene: TRBV14
D gene: .
J gene: TRBJ1-2

CDR3 DNA: TGTGCCAGCAGCTCCTTCAGGGGTTTATACGAGCAGTACTTC
CDR3 protein: CASSSFRGLYEQYF
clone size: .
CDR3 length: 14
V gene: TRBV13
D gene: .
J gene: TRBJ2-7

CDR3 DNA: TGTGCCAGCAGCTTACCCACAACGGCTAATGAAAAACTGTTTTTT
CDR3 protein: CASSLPTTANEKLFF
clone size: .
CDR3 length: 15
V gene: TRBV7-9
D gene: .
J gene: TRBJ1-4

CDR3 DNA: TGTGCCAGCAGCTTATTGCCCGGGTTGAGGGAGCAGTACTTC
CDR3 protein: CASSLLPGLREQYF
clone size: .
CDR3 length: 14
V gene: TRBV11-3
D gene: .
J gene: TRBJ2-7

CDR3 DNA: TGTGCCAGCAGTTACAGGCACAACACTGAAGCTTTCTTT
CDR3 protein: CASSYRHNTEAFF
clone size: .
CDR3 length: 13
V gene: TRBV27
D gene: .
J gene: TRBJ1-1

CDR3 DNA: TGTGCCAGCAGCAGGCCCGGGACAGGAGACAATGAGCAGTTCTTC
CDR3 protein: CASSRPGTGDNEQFF
clone size: .
CDR3 length: 15
V gene: TRBV28
D gene: TRBD1
J gene: TRBJ2-1

CDR3 DNA: TGTGCCAGTACCCCGGACTACTACACCGGGGAGCTGTTTTTT
CDR3 protein: CASTPDYYTGELFF
clone size: medium-sized
CDR3 length: 14
V gene: TRBV19
D gene: .
J gene: TRBJ2-2

CDR3 DNA: TGTGCCAGCAGCGTAGGGGGGCTCGACTACGAGCAGTACTTC
CDR3 protein: CASSVGGLDYEQYF
clone size: .
CDR3 length: 14
V gene: TRBV9
D gene: .
J gene: TRBJ2-7

CDR3 DNA: TGTGCCAGCAGTTTACTAGCAAGGACCGGGGAGCTGTTTTTT
CDR3 protein: CASSLLARTGELFF
clone size: .
CDR3 length: 14
V gene: TRBV27
D gene: .
J gene: TRBJ2-2

CDR3 DNA: TGCACCGCGGACAGGGAAGACATTCAGTACTTC
CDR3 protein: CTADREDIQYF
clone size: .
CDR3 length: 11
V gene: TRBV20-1
D gene: TRBD1
J gene: TRBJ2-4